This T cell receptor (beta chain) was sequenced for a study of cytomegalovirus exposure and HLA in healthy donors. Study background: An early release of data contained approximately 80 million unique TCRs, which came from HLA-typed donors.

Details on this clone: The antigen remains unidentified.

The CDR3 is made up of 13 amino acids. Per the germline V gene, CDR1 is SNHLY and CDR2 is FYNNEI. V shed 6 bases and J shed 1 base, with 9 bases lying between them. PCR was performed using 60 Vbeta and 13 Jbeta primers. In the original processing: An analysis performed later counted roughly 79 million unique TCR beta chains (approximately 11 million of them shared). The repertoire was sequenced with immunoSEQ multiplex PCR; TCRdb's copy has only in-frame clones and lacks some. That table furnishes V, J and clone size, whereas the DNA furnished D and trimming. The data show about 200,000 clones, with around 74% seen just once and approximately 1.5% held by the top ten. Overall study results and limits: The study reported that TCR beta sequences accurately predicted HLA-A and HLA-B alleles in most subjects. More than 150 TCR beta chains were listed as cytomegalovirus-associated.

This sequence was found in a girl under 18 in good health and CMV-seropositive. The V gene is TRBV2, the J gene TRBJ1-2, with TRBD1 as a possible D gene (6 bases). What was sequenced was PBMCs. The CDR3 DNA reads as TGTGCCAGCAGAACGGACAGTAACTATGGCTACACCTTC. Its protein is CASRTDSNYGYTF.